Below, 17 T cell receptor beta chains from the same sample are listed, as sequenced in a study of OX40 agonist ivuxolimab in advanced cancers. Some clones are missing from TCRdb's copy, which holds only in-frame ones; the method was immunoSEQ multiplex PCR. The table lists tens of thousands of clones, about 88% of them singletons, with approximately 0.3% in the top ten. Source: CD4+ or CD8+ T cells sorted from blood, taken in a trial of the OX40 agonist ivuxolimab. Receptors originate from an adult with an advanced solid tumor such as melanoma, head and neck, liver or kidney cancer.

In its sample, this clone was seen once. The rearrangement joins TRBV6-5 to TRBJ1-1; D is uncertain. The CDR3 has 13 residues. With 5 bases removed from V and 1 base from J, the gap between germline ends came to 8 bases. Germline V gene lookup returns CDR1 MNHEY and CDR2 SVGAGI. CDR3 sequence: CASSLAWNTEAFF. For the CDR3, the DNA is TGTGCCAGCAGTCTCGCCTGGAACACTGAAGCTTTCTTT.

This chain links TRBV7-2 with TRBJ2-2; weak D call: TRBD2 (8 bases). The CDR3 sequence is 13 residues long. Germline V gives CDR1 SGHTA, CDR2 FQGNSA. Deletions cut 5 bases from V and 16 bases from J, with 20 bases between. This chain's CDR3 is CASSPRTGGGPFF. CDR3 bases: TGTGCCAGCAGCCCGCGGACAGGCGGGGGGCCGTTTTTT.

The V gene is TRBV19, the J gene TRBJ2-6; tentatively, D is TRBD1 (5 bases). CDR3 length: 15 residues. V was clipped by 7 bases and J by 0 bases, with 10 bases between them. From germline, CDR1 is LNHDA and CDR2 SQIVND (reference sequence). The CDR3 DNA reads TGTGCCAGTACCTTGACAGTCTCTGGGGCCAACGTCCTGACTTTC. Protein sequence: CASTLTVSGANVLTF.

The rearrangement links TRBV6-1 to TRBJ2-2; 15 bases agree with TRBD2. The CDR3 length is 14 residues. J gave up 9 bases and V 6 bases, and 2 bases lay outside the gene matches. Germline CDR1 MNHNS, CDR2 SASEGT. The CDR3 DNA is TGTGCCAGCAGGGGGACTAGCGGGGGGAGGGAGCTGTTTTTT. It specifies CASRGTSGGRELFF.

The chain has TRBV18 and TRBJ1-2; 7 nucleotides match TRBD1. J lost 2 bases, V lost 2 bases, and 8 bases had no gene match. The CDR3 loop spans 16 amino acids. Germline V gives CDR1 KGHSH, CDR2 LQKENI. CDR3 in amino acids: CASSPFGQVENYGYTF. Written as DNA, the CDR3 is TGTGCCAGCTCACCATTCGGACAGGTAGAGAACTATGGCTACACCTTC.

The chain couples TRBV7-2 to TRBJ1-1, with 7 bases identical to TRBD1. The CDR3 consists of 14 residues. V was clipped by 4 bases and J by 4 bases; unmatched bases: 6. The germline CDR1 and CDR2 sequences are SGHTA and FQGNSA. CDR3 sequence (DNA): TGTGCCAGCAGCTACAGGGGCGGTGGCACTGAAGCTTTCTTT. Amino acid sequence: CASSYRGGGTEAFF. The whole variable domain, filled in from reference TRBV7-2 and TRBJ1-1, reads GAGVSQSPSNKVTEKGKDVELRCDPISGHTALYWYRQSLGQGLEFLIYFQGNSAPDKSGLPSDRFSAERTGGSVSTLTIQRTQQEDSAVYLCASSYRGGGTEAFFGQGTRLTVV.

The chain couples TRBV30 to TRBJ1-6; D is unclear. V lost 4 bases and J 7 bases, leaving 17 bases between the germline ends. CDR3 length: 15 residues. Germline-derived CDR1 and CDR2 are GTSNPN and SVGIG (reference sequence). The CDR3 region is CAWNRGSPKNSPLHF. CDR3 DNA: TGTGCCTGGAATCGGGGATCCCCCAAGAATTCACCCCTCCACTTT.

The gene calls are TRBV27 and TRBJ2-7, with a tentative D call TRBD1 (6 bases). V was pared by 5 bases and J by 4 bases, with 24 bases between. This CDR3 is built from 17 residues. CDR1 and CDR2 (germline): MNHEY, SMNVEV (reference sequence). The CDR3 DNA sequence: TGTGCCAGCAGTCCCATCATAATCAACAGGGAGAGGTACGAGCAGTACTTC. Protein sequence: CASSPIIINRERYEQYF.

On this clone itself: Distinct nucleotide sequences in the sample also encode this CDR3. The J gene is TRBJ2-3, the V gene TRBV30, with 9 bases that match TRBD2. Trimming at V came to 0 bases and at J to 5 bases, leaving 9 bases not matched to a gene. Germline V CDR1 and CDR2: GTSNPN, SVGIG (reference sequence). The CDR3 runs 16 residues. CDR3 DNA: TGTGCCTGGAGTGTCCCTGGAGTAGCGGGAGTAGATACGCAGTATTTT. Encoded protein: CAWSVPGVAGVDTQYF.

The chain couples TRBV19 to TRBJ1-4, with 8 bases that match TRBD1. The V segment lost 4 bases and the J segment 7 bases; nucleotides outside the gene matches: 2. CDR3 size: 13 residues. Germline V lookup: CDR1 LNHDA, CDR2 SQIVND (reference sequence). CDR3 sequence reads: CASSKGQGEKLFF. In DNA, the CDR3 is TGTGCCAGTAGTAAAGGACAGGGTGAAAAACTGTTTTTT. Full variable domain (rest looked up from reference TRBV19 and TRBJ1-4): DGGITQSPKYLFRKEGQNVTLSCEQNLNHDAMYWYRQDPGQGLRLIYYSQIVNDFQKGDIAEGYSVSREKKESFPLTVTSAQKNPTAFYLCASSKGQGEKLFFGSGTQLSVL.

The chain carries TRBV29-1 and TRBJ1-1; D is perhaps TRBD1 (6 bases). The CDR3 is 13 residues long. Trimming left V 4 bases short and J 1 base short, with 10 bases between. Looked up from germline, CDR1 is SQVTM and CDR2 is ANQGSEA. DNA of the CDR3: TGCAGCGTTGGGGGAGGGGGGAACACTGAAGCTTTCTTT. Protein sequence: CSVGGGGNTEAFF.

The chain combines TRBV4-1 with TRBJ2-3, with 12 bases matching TRBD2. With 3 bases clipped from V and 6 bases from J, the junction kept 7 bases outside the gene matches. The CDR3 extends over 16 amino acids. The germline V gene has CDR1 MGHRA and CDR2 YSYEKL. The CDR3 protein is CASSHPGLAGTDTQYF. CDR3 coding DNA: TGCGCCAGCAGCCACCCCGGACTAGCGGGGACGGATACGCAGTATTTT.

The table lists this clone with a few counts. V usage is TRBV7-8 and J usage is TRBJ2-3; D is unclear. V lost 3 bases and J 0 bases, leaving 13 bases between the germline ends. Germline V gene sequence: CDR1 SGHVS, CDR2 FQNEAQ. This CDR3 contains 16 residues. The CDR3 spells CASSFGWDWSTDTQYF. The CDR3 DNA reads TGTGCCAGCAGCTTCGGTTGGGATTGGAGCACAGATACGCAGTATTTT.

V and J are TRBV27 and TRBJ1-5; no firm D call. Germline V gives CDR1 MNHEY, CDR2 SMNVEV (reference sequence). Trimming took off 11 bases at V and 0 bases at J, with 14 bases between the two ends. The CDR3 loop spans 14 amino acids. The DNA of the CDR3 is TGTGCCTCAACGCCCCTTTATAGCAATCAGCCCCAGCATTTT. Translation: CASTPLYSNQPQHF.

This sequence joins TRBV14 and TRBJ2-7; D is unresolved. Germline-derived CDR1 and CDR2 are SGHDN and FVKESK. The V and J ends lost 8 bases and 1 base respectively, with 9 bases between them. The CDR3 sequence is 12 residues long. CDR3 sequence: CASGYQSYEQYF. DNA of the CDR3: TGTGCCAGCGGTTATCAGTCCTACGAGCAGTACTTC.

The chain employs TRBV30 and TRBJ1-2, with 8 bases lining up with TRBD1. The germline V gene encodes CDR1 GTSNPN and CDR2 SVGIG (reference sequence). V was pared by 7 bases and J by 3 bases, with 7 bases of the junction left unmatched. There are 13 residues in the CDR3. CDR3 in DNA: TGTGCCTACGAACAGGACAGGGACTATGGCTACACCTTC. Translated: CAYEQDRDYGYTF.

This chain joins TRBV7-9 and TRBJ2-2; 7 bases map to TRBD1. CDR3 length: 15 residues. Germline assignment: CDR1 SEHNR and CDR2 FQNEAQ (reference sequence). After removal of 3 bases from V and 0 bases from J, the junction contained 1 base not matched to a gene. CDR3 coding DNA: TGTGCCAGCAGCTTGGGGACAGCGAACACCGGGGAGCTGTTTTTT. Its translation: CASSLGTANTGELFF. The whole variable domain, filled in from reference TRBV7-9 and TRBJ2-2, reads DTGVSQNPRHKITKRGQNVTFRCDPISEHNRLYWYRQTLGQGPEFLTYFQNEAQLEKSRLLSDRFSAERPKGSFSTLEIQRTEQGDSAMYLCASSLGTANTGELFFGEGSRLTVL.